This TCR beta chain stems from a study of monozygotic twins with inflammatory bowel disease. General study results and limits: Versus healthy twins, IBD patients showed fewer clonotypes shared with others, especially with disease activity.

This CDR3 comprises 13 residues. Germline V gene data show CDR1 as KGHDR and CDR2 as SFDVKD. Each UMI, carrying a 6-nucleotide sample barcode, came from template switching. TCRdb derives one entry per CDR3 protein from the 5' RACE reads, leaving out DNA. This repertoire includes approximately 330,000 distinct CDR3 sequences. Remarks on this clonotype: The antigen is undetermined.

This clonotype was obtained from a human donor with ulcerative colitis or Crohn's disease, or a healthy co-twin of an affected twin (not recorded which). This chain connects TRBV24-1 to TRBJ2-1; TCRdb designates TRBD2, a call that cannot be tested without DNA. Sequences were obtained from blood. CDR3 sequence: CTKYAGGVDEQFF.